The clone carrying this T cell receptor beta chain has just a few counts. Trimming stripped 1 base from V and 4 bases from J, with 10 bases between. The CDR3 totals 15 residues. Germline V gene data show CDR1 as SGHTA and CDR2 as FQGNSA. The sample is drawn from a study of response to subunit inactivated influenza vaccine. One entry per CDR3 protein results from TCRdb running MiXCR on the RT-PCR reads. Counted here are about 570,000 distinct CDR3 sequences, around 10% occurring once; the ten biggest clones make up approximately 11%. These data are also associated with another study on T cells expressing NK-cell markers. In that study: With UMIs, 5'RACE template switching was used to make TCR beta cDNA. Over 5 donors had dominant NKG2C+ clonotypes that comprised about 1.0-7.5% of their CD8+ T cells. The CD3+CD56-NKG2C+ fraction of a handful of donors was likewise dominated by these clonotypes. It is unclear if expanded NKG2C-expressing clones target HCMV antigens.

This sample comprised PBMCs from blood, obtained on the day of vaccination. The TCR was taken from a man aged 50-60 years who received an inactivated influenza vaccine. V gene TRBV7-2 combines with J gene TRBJ2-2, with D possibly matching TRBD1 (6 bases). DNA of the CDR3: TGTGCCAGCAGCTTAGGAGGACAGACCACCGGGGAGCTGTTTTTT. It yields the protein CASSLGGQTTGELFF. Full variable domain (missing parts from reference TRBV7-2 and TRBJ2-2): GAGVSQSPSNKVTEKGKDVELRCDPISGHTALYWYRQSLGQGLEFLIYFQGNSAPDKSGLPSDRFSAERTGGSVSTLTIQRTQQEDSAVYLCASSLGGQTTGELFFGEGSRLTVL.